This T cell receptor (beta chain) comes out of a study of blood T cell repertoires in COVID-19. Libraries were prepared by immunoSEQ multiplex PCR; TCRdb keeps only in-frame clonotypes and omits some of them. In the table there are about 270,000 clones, roughly 90% of which are singletons. The CDR3 extends over 15 amino acids. V lost 3 bases and J lost 0; bases outside the gene matches: 3. Germline loops: CDR1 SGHTS, CDR2 YDEGEE. This sequence joins TRBV5-8 and TRBJ1-3; the match to TRBD1 covers 7 bases. The material sequenced was PBMCs or T cells enriched from blood (not recorded which). The sequence derives from a woman in her thirties or forties with acute COVID-19. CDR3 coding DNA: TGTGCCAGCAGCTGGGGACAGACCTCTGGAAACACCATATATTTT. Translated, it gives CASSWGQTSGNTIYF.